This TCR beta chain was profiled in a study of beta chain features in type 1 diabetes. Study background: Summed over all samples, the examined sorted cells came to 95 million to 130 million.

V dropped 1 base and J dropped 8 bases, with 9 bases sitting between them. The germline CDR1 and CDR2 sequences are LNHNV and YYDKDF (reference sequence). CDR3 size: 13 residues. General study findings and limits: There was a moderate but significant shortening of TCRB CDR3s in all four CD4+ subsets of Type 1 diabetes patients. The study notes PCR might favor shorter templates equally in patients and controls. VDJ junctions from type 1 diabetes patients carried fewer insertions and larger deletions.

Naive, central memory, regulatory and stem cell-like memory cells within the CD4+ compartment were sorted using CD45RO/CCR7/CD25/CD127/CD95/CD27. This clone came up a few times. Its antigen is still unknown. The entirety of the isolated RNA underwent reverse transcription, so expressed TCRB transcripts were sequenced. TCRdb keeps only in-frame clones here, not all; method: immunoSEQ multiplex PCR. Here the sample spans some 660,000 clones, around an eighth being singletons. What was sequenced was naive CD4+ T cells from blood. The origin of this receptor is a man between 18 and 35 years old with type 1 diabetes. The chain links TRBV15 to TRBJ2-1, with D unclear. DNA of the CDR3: TGTGCCACCAGCAGAGGACTGAGCGATGAGCAGTTCTTC. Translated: CATSRGLSDEQFF.